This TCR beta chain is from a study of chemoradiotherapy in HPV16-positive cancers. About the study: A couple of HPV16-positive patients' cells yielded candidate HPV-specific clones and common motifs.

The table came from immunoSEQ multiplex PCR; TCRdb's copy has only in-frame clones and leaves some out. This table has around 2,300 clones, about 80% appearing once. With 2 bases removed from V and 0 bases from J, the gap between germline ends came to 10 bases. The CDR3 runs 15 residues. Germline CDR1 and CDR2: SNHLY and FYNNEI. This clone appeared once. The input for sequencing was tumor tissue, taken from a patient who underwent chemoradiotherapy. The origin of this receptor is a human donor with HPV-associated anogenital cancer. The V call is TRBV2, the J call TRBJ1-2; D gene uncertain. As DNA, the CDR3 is TGTGCCAGCAGTGAATCAGCTAAGTCTAACTATGGCTACACCTTC. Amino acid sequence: CASSESAKSNYGYTF.